This is a list of T cell receptor beta chains from one sample in a study of shared clonotypes between healthy human individuals. Some clones are missing from TCRdb's copy, which holds only in-frame ones; the method was immunoSEQ multiplex PCR. Of more than 400,000 clones listed, 90% to 97% are singletons. The sequenced material came from naive CD4+ T cells sorted from blood. All receptors derive from a woman between 25 and 40 years old in good health. The conserved cysteine and the conserved F or W are not part of the CDR3 here.

J gene,CDR3 length,V gene,CDR3 protein
TRBJ1-3,14,TRBV28,ASSFGGGFIGNTIY
TRBJ2-7,12,TRBV27,ASSLQAGAFEQY
TRBJ2-2,14,TRBV23-1,ASSQNKTEVTGELF
TRBJ2-3,15,TRBV4-1,ASSFRGTGYNDGTQY
TRBJ2-7,14,TRBV7-9,ASSSAGTSEPYEQY
TRBJ2-1,13,TRBV5-1,ASSLAGGPDNEQF
TRBJ1-3,11,TRBV30,AWRQASGNTIY
TRBJ2-1,14,TRBV15,ATSRDLGGSYNEQF
TRBJ2-5,12,TRBV5-4,ASRGRDEWETQY
TRBJ2-7,12,TRBV11-3,ASSLGPLTYEQY
TRBJ2-7,12,TRBV28,ASSLGPKIYEQY
TRBJ1-2,11,TRBV28,ASTRQGAYGYT
TRBJ2-1,9,TRBV6-6,ASRAGRVQF
TRBJ2-1,11,TRBV18,ASSRKGYNEQF
TRBJ1-4,15,TRBV5-8,ASSWGTGGPTNEKLF
TRBJ2-5,13,TRBV7-9,ASSTGAGEGETQY
TRBJ1-5,12,TRBV10-2,ASSESGAGWPQH
TRBJ1-2,15,TRBV7-8,ASSLFAFVAGIYGYT
TRBJ2-3,15,TRBV19,ASSIPPGRTGLPRQY
TRBJ2-2,14,TRBV10-1,ASSHEASGNTGELF
TRBJ2-7,13,TRBV4-1,ASSQDSRGFYEQY
TRBJ1-5,11,TRBV7-7,ASSLDSNQPQH
TRBJ2-7,14,TRBV13,ASRRTSGQGVDEQY
TRBJ2-2,12,TRBV19,ASSKGQNTGELF
TRBJ2-7,12,TRBV4-2,ASSQDRVSYEQY
TRBJ1-2,15,TRBV18,ASSPQRGLEGEYGYT
TRBJ2-5,13,TRBV18,ASSPRHSGQGAQY
TRBJ2-3,13,TRBV6-5,ASSPLRQYTDTQY
TRBJ2-7,11,TRBV28,ASSPADLYEQY
TRBJ2-1,13,TRBV10-3,AISTSMGAGDEQF
TRBJ2-2,12,TRBV4-1,ASSQVGRTGELF
TRBJ2-1,10,TRBV28,ASSLEGRREF
TRBJ2-1,14,TRBV28,ASSFETSGTYNEQF
TRBJ2-3,11,TRBV6-5,ASREGITDTQY
TRBJ2-7,15,TRBV27,ASSLSRTATQPYEQY
TRBJ2-5,12,TRBV19,ASSIVGGGETQY
TRBJ2-3,13,TRBV27,ASTLQGWATDTQY
TRBJ1-5,13,TRBV15,ATSRDQTLGQPQH
TRBJ2-7,12,TRBV5-1,ASSSTPALYEQY